These 20 T cell receptor beta chains came from one sample sequenced in a study of T cell repertoires in cytomegalovirus infection. One entry per CDR3 protein results from TCRdb running MiXCR on the reads. Among approximately 70,000 distinct CDR3 sequences, more than 3% were seen once, and the ten largest hold roughly a fifth. The sequenced sample consisted of PBMCs. The source is a human donor in good health (CMV status not recorded). Some clones in this sample may be carry-over from other donors' samples.

This clonotype was found a few times. The chain recombines TRBV2 with TRBJ2-3, with a weak D call TRBD2 (6 bases). The germline V gene has CDR1 SNHLY and CDR2 FYNNEI. The CDR3 extends over 13 amino acids. V shed 7 bases and J shed 6 bases, with 14 bases lying between them. The CDR3 is CASKEGWGDTQYF. The CDR3 DNA sequence: TGTGCCAGCAAGGAGGGGTGGGGGGATACGCAGTATTTT.

This clonotype was seen many times. The V call is TRBV5-6, the J call TRBJ2-3, with a tentative D call TRBD1 (6 bases). Germline CDR1 SGHDT, CDR2 YYEEEE. The CDR3 is 15 residues long. V lost 4 bases to trimming and J lost 2 bases, with 14 bases between them. The CDR3 DNA reads as TGTGCCAGCAGCCGTGCAGGGACAAACACAGATACGCAGTATTTT. The encoded protein is CASSRAGTNTDTQYF.

This clonotype was recorded at least ten times. The chain carries TRBV7-2 and TRBJ2-5, with unresolved D. V shed 5 bases and J shed 0 bases, with 13 bases lying between them. The CDR3 length is 15 residues. Germline V gene sequence: CDR1 SGHTA, CDR2 FQGNSA. CDR3 residues: CASSTLSRNQETQYF. CDR3 DNA: TGTGCCAGCAGCACCCTGTCCCGAAACCAAGAGACCCAGTACTTC. Variable domain in full (rest from reference TRBV7-2 and TRBJ2-5): GAGVSQSPSNKVTEKGKDVELRCDPISGHTALYWYRQSLGQGLEFLIYFQGNSAPDKSGLPSDRFSAERTGGSVSTLTIQRTQQEDSAVYLCASSTLSRNQETQYFGPGTRLLVL.

This clonotype was picked up many times. The rearrangement uses TRBV7-9 and TRBJ2-5, with D possibly being TRBD1 (6 bases). V dropped 0 bases and J dropped 5 bases, with 13 bases sitting between them. CDR1 and CDR2 (germline): SEHNR, FQNEAQ (reference sequence). The CDR3 is 15 residues long. CDR3 loop: CASSLATGSGETQYF. DNA of the CDR3: TGTGCCAGCAGCTTAGCGACAGGATCAGGGGAGACCCAGTACTTC. Together with reference TRBV7-9 and TRBJ2-5, the CDR3 gives the full variable domain: DTGVSQNPRHKITKRGQNVTFRCDPISEHNRLYWYRQTLGQGPEFLTYFQNEAQLEKSRLLSDRFSAERPKGSFSTLEIQRTEQGDSAMYLCASSLATGSGETQYFGPGTRLLVL.

This clonotype appeared many times. The chain has TRBV7-2 and TRBJ2-7, with TRBD2 identical over 7 bases. V lost 5 bases to trimming and J lost 7 bases; unmatched junction nucleotides: 2. The length of the CDR3 is 11 residues. Germline CDR1 is SGHTA and CDR2 is FQGNSA. CDR3 region: CASSRGGEQYF. The CDR3 DNA follows: TGTGCCAGCAGCCGCGGGGGAGAGCAGTACTTC.

In this sample, this clonotype turned up many times. The chain links TRBV7-8 to TRBJ2-7; the match to TRBD2 covers 13 bases. The CDR3 is 14 amino acids. After removal of 5 bases from V and 6 bases from J, the junction contained 4 bases not matched to a gene. CDR1 SGHVS and CDR2 FQNEAQ come from the germline V gene. The CDR3 loop reads CASSPRTSGSEQYF. The CDR3 DNA reads TGTGCCAGCAGCCCTCGGACTAGCGGGAGCGAGCAGTACTTC.

A few counts support this clonotype. The chain joins TRBV7-2 to TRBJ2-7; D is uncertain. This CDR3 region has 14 residues. V was shortened by 1 base and J by 5 bases, with 12 bases between the two germline ends. Germline V gene lookup returns CDR1 SGHTA and CDR2 FQGNSA. The CDR3 region has the DNA TGTGCCAGCAGCTTAGTCTATCGAGCTGACGAGCAGTACTTC. Its protein product is CASSLVYRADEQYF. The full variable domain, completed using reference TRBV7-2 and TRBJ2-7, is GAGVSQSPSNKVTEKGKDVELRCDPISGHTALYWYRQSLGQGLEFLIYFQGNSAPDKSGLPSDRFSAERTGGSVSTLTIQRTQQEDSAVYLCASSLVYRADEQYFGPGTRLTVT.

At least ten counts were recorded for this clonotype. The chain carries TRBV6-6 and TRBJ1-4; D is unclear. This CDR3 has 11 amino acids. V lost 7 bases, J lost 5 bases, and 5 bases lay in between. Germline CDR1 is MNHNY and CDR2 is SVGAGI (reference sequence). CDR3: CASIGNEKLFF. CDR3 sequence (DNA): TGTGCCAGCATCGGGAATGAAAAACTGTTTTTT.

This clonotype was seen many times. The gene calls are TRBV28 and TRBJ1-5; unclear D gene. Germline CDR1 MDHEN, CDR2 SYDVKM. Trimming removed 3 bases at V and 5 bases at J, with 8 bases between. This CDR3 contains 13 residues. CDR3 residues: CASSFGDHQPQHF. Here the CDR3 DNA reads TGTGCCAGCAGTTTCGGCGATCATCAGCCCCAGCATTTT.

This clonotype showed up many times. V and J are TRBV7-6 and TRBJ1-1, with D perhaps TRBD1 (5 bases). Germline assignment: CDR1 SGHVS and CDR2 FNYEAQ. V lost 4 bases and J lost 1, with 16 bases in between. CDR3 length equals 16 residues. CDR3 sequence: CASSYPLMGPNTEAFF. Here the CDR3 DNA reads TGTGCCAGCAGCTACCCTCTTATGGGACCGAACACTGAAGCTTTCTTT.

Of note for this clonotype: A read error is possible here, since a much larger clone lies one base away. V and J are TRBV11-2 and TRBJ2-5; D is perhaps TRBD1 (6 bases). This CDR3 is built from 17 residues. Between the trimmed V and J ends, which lost 5 bases and 0 bases, there was a span of 19 bases. The germline CDR1 and CDR2 sequences are SGHAT and FQNNGV. The DNA of the CDR3 is TGTGCCAGCAGCCGTCGTATTTTGGGGGCCCACCAAGAGACCCAGTACTTC. Amino acid sequence: CASSRRILGAHQETQYF. Drawing the rest from reference TRBV11-2 and TRBJ2-5, the complete variable domain is EAGVAQSPRYKIIEKRQSVAFWCNPISGHATLYWYQQILGQGPKLLIQFQNNGVVDDSQLPKDRFSAERLKGVDSTLKIQPAKLEDSAVYLCASSRRILGAHQETQYFGPGTRLLVL.

This clonotype has ten or more counts. This chain links TRBV7-6 with TRBJ1-1; 8 bases fit TRBD1. V lost 0 bases, J lost 6 bases, and 3 bases stayed unmatched. Per the germline V gene, CDR1 is SGHVS and CDR2 is FNYEAQ. The CDR3 contains 14 residues. This CDR3 reads CASSLAPRGPEAFF. The CDR3 DNA sequence: TGTGCCAGCAGCTTAGCCCCCAGGGGGCCTGAAGCTTTCTTT.

The sample holds many counts of this clonotype. This chain joins TRBV4-3 and TRBJ2-3, with 8 bases matching TRBD2. The J segment lost 2 bases and the V segment lost 1 base, leaving 2 bases of the junction unmatched. The CDR3 is made up of 15 amino acids. Germline values: CDR1 LGHNA, CDR2 YSLEER. This CDR3 reads CASSQGGGFTDTQYF. The DNA for the CDR3 is TGCGCCAGCAGCCAAGGCGGGGGGTTCACAGATACGCAGTATTTT.

This clonotype showed up many times. This rearrangement joins TRBV11-2 to TRBJ2-2, with 11 bases that match TRBD2. Losses at the gene ends were 3 bases for V and 3 bases for J; bases not matched to a gene: 0. Germline V gene sequence: CDR1 SGHAT, CDR2 FQNNGV. The CDR3 runs 15 residues. CDR3: CASSLGLADTGELFF. CDR3 nucleotides: TGTGCCAGCAGCTTGGGACTAGCGGACACCGGGGAGCTGTTTTTT.

This clonotype was detected ten times or more. The chain couples TRBV7-2 to TRBJ2-2; 7 bases line up with TRBD2. J gave up 4 bases and V 3 bases, and 5 bases lay outside the gene matches. This CDR3 comprises 15 residues. The germline V gene has CDR1 SGHTA and CDR2 FQGNSA. In nucleotides, the CDR3 is TGTGCCAGCAGCTTCTCACTAGCGACCACCGGGGAGCTGTTTTTT. Protein sequence: CASSFSLATTGELFF.

This clonotype has a handful of counts. This chain uses TRBV28 with TRBJ2-5; either TRBD1 or TRBD2 may supply D (6 bases each). CDR1 MDHEN and CDR2 SYDVKM come from the germline V gene. The CDR3 length is 13 residues. Trimming stripped 4 bases from V and 6 bases from J, with 12 bases between. CDR3 DNA: TGTGCCAGCAGTTCGTCGGGGGCAAAGACCCAGTACTTC. Translation gives CASSSSGAKTQYF. The whole variable domain, remainder taken from reference TRBV28 and TRBJ2-5, is DVKVTQSSRYLVKRTGEKVFLECVQDMDHENMFWYRQDPGLGLRLIYFSYDVKMKEKGDIPEGYSVSREKKERFSLILESASTNQTSMYLCASSSSGAKTQYFGPGTRLLVL.

Ten or more counts support this clonotype. One end of the junction does not line up with germline, which may come from a read error. The CDR3 bases are TGTGCCAGCAGCTTCGGTTCCCAAGGGACCCAGTACTTC. Translating it yields CASSFGSQGTQYF. The V and J genes are TRBV11-2 and TRBJ2-5, with D unclear. The CDR3 is 13 residues long. In germline, CDR1 is SGHAT, CDR2 FQNNGV.

This clonotype has ten or more counts. A much larger clone lies one base from this, so it may be a read error. The gene calls are TRBV7-2 and TRBJ2-5; D perhaps matches TRBD1 (6 bases). Per germline, CDR1 SGHTA and CDR2 FQGNSA. The CDR3 has 14 amino acids. Trimming removed 5 bases at V and 3 bases at J, with 13 bases between. The CDR3 bases are TGTGCCAGCAGCCCGTCGGGACAAAAAGAGACCCAGTACTTC. Translating it yields CASSPSGQKETQYF.

The sample holds many counts of this clonotype. The chain is built from TRBV12-3 or TRBV12-4 and TRBJ2-5, with D possibly matching TRBD2 (5 bases). Trimming removed 5 bases at V and 2 bases at J, with 12 bases between. CDR3 length: 14 residues. The DNA of the CDR3 is TGTGCCAGCAGTGTAGACACGGGACAAGAGACCCAGTACTTC. Protein sequence: CASSVDTGQETQYF.

This chain uses TRBV11-3 with TRBJ2-3; no clear D. V lost 5 bases and J lost 2, with 8 bases in between. The CDR3 spans 13 residues. Germline CDR1 is SGHNT and CDR2 is YENEEA. CDR3 bases: TGTGCCAGCAGCCTTTACTACACAGATACGCAGTATTTT. This sequence encodes CASSLYYTDTQYF.